The 14 T cell receptor beta chains listed next were all sequenced from one sample in a study of blood T cell repertoires in COVID-19. The protocol was immunoSEQ multiplex PCR, while the TCRdb copy is restricted to in-frame clones and leaves out a portion. Of approximately 300,000 clones listed, roughly 90% were seen once; the top ten hold around 2.5%. Sequenced material: PBMCs or T cells enriched from blood (not recorded which). The receptors here all came from a man aged 60 to 75 who had recovered from COVID-19.

This chain uses TRBV27 with TRBJ2-2; D uncertain. This CDR3 contains 15 residues. CDR1 and CDR2 (germline): MNHEY, SMNVEV (reference sequence). V lost 7 bases to trimming and J lost 0 bases, with 12 bases between them. The CDR3: CASTPLPANTGELFF. CDR3 bases: TGTGCCAGCACCCCTCTTCCGGCGAACACCGGGGAGCTGTTTTTT.

The chain joins TRBV24-1 to TRBJ2-5; D gene uncertain. Germline loops: CDR1 KGHDR, CDR2 SFDVKD. This CDR3 is 13 amino acids long. The V end was cut by 1 base, the J end by 10 bases, with 12 bases between. The CDR3 bases are TGTGCCACCAGTGATTTTGGCTCCGCGGTCCAGTACTTC. Translation gives CATSDFGSAVQYF.

The chain is built from TRBV9 and TRBJ1-2, with D perhaps TRBD1 (6 bases). The CDR3 has 14 amino acids. The germline V and J ends were trimmed by 0 bases and 5 bases, with 11 bases remaining between them. Germline CDR1 and CDR2: SGDLS and YYNGEE. Written as DNA, the CDR3 is TGTGCCAGCAGCGTAGGGACAGTTTTTTATGGCTACACCTTC. It specifies CASSVGTVFYGYTF. The full variable domain, with the rest looked up from reference TRBV9 and TRBJ1-2, is DSGVTQTPKHLITATGQRVTLRCSPRSGDLSVYWYQQSLDQGLQFLIQYYNGEERAKGNILERFSAQQFPDLHSELNLSSLELGDSALYFCASSVGTVFYGYTFGSGTRLTVV.

The chain carries TRBV18 and TRBJ2-7; 9 bases map to TRBD1. The CDR3 covers 16 residues. The junction had 10 bases not matched to a gene; V was cut back by 3 bases and J by 4 bases. Germline assignment: CDR1 KGHSH and CDR2 LQKENI. CDR3 region: CASSPTGTGILYEQYF. The DNA for the CDR3 is TGTGCCAGCTCACCCACCGGGACAGGGATACTTTACGAGCAGTACTTC.

A single count supports this clone. The chain has TRBV4-3 and TRBJ1-1; no clear D gene. Trimming stripped 0 bases from V and 4 bases from J, with 12 bases between. There are 15 residues in the CDR3. Germline values: CDR1 LGHNA, CDR2 YSLEER. DNA of the CDR3: TGCGCCAGCAGCCAAGAGAGGTGGGGAGCCACTGAAGCTTTCTTT. Protein product: CASSQERWGATEAFF.

This sequence joins TRBV4-1 and TRBJ1-5; possibly TRBD1 for D (6 bases). The CDR3 totals 15 residues. The V end lost 2 bases, the J end lost 7 bases, and 15 bases lay between the germline ends. Germline V lookup: CDR1 MGHRA, CDR2 YSYEKL. The CDR3 region is CASSQTGYSKQPQHF. DNA for the CDR3: TGCGCCAGCAGCCAAACAGGGTATTCGAAACAGCCCCAGCATTTT.

V usage is TRBV4-1 and J usage is TRBJ1-4, with 8 bases fitting TRBD1. The trim removed 6 bases at V and 7 bases at J, leaving 10 bases unmatched. CDR1 is MGHRA, CDR2 YSYEKL, per germline. The CDR3 length is 15 residues. The CDR3 loop is CASRIYQGAGEKLFF. CDR3 bases: TGCGCCAGCAGGATATATCAGGGGGCGGGTGAAAAACTGTTTTTT.

V and J are TRBV6-5 and TRBJ1-1; D possibly corresponds to TRBD1 (6 bases). V was clipped by 5 bases and J by 1 base, with 8 bases between them. This CDR3 has 13 amino acids. Germline loops: CDR1 MNHEY, CDR2 SVGAGI. For the CDR3, the DNA is TGTGCCAGCAGTATAGGGGGGAACACTGAAGCTTTCTTT. Residues: CASSIGGNTEAFF.

The rearrangement uses TRBV19 and TRBJ1-1; D ambiguous. Per germline, CDR1 LNHDA and CDR2 SQIVND (reference sequence). Trimming left V 2 bases short and J 5 bases short, with 15 bases between. The CDR3 spans 15 residues. CDR3 sequence (DNA): TGTGCCAGTAGTATATCCCCGGGAGGAACAACTGAAGCTTTCTTT. Residues: CASSISPGGTTEAFF.

V usage is TRBV9 and J usage is TRBJ2-7; 8 bases are shared with TRBD1. The germline CDR1 and CDR2 sequences are SGDLS and YYNGEE. With V trimmed by 3 bases and J by 2 bases, 4 bases remained unmatched. The CDR3 extends over 14 amino acids. This chain's CDR3 is CASSAGQGTYEQYF. The CDR3 DNA follows: TGTGCCAGCAGCGCTGGACAGGGAACCTACGAGCAGTACTTC.

The V and J genes are TRBV5-4 and TRBJ1-1; D gene uncertain. CDR1 is SGHNT, CDR2 YYREEE, per germline (reference sequence). The CDR3 has 15 amino acids. Trimming took 4 bases from V and 4 from J, leaving 17 bases between them. CDR3 loop: CASSPGSQLGTEAFF. The CDR3 nucleotides read TGTGCCAGCAGCCCGGGGTCACAGCTGGGCACTGAAGCTTTCTTT.

This chain connects TRBV27 to TRBJ2-1, with TRBD2 matching over 12 bases. The V gene's germline CDR1 is MNHEY and CDR2 SMNVEV (reference sequence). This CDR3 has 15 residues. Germline trimming cut 3 bases from V and 7 bases from J; bases unmatched to any gene: 4. The CDR3 DNA reads as TGTGCCAGCAGTTTGGGGACTAGCGGGTTGAATGAGCAGTTCTTC. This encodes CASSLGTSGLNEQFF.

The chain couples TRBV9 to TRBJ1-6; unclear D gene. V lost 0 bases to trimming and J lost 7 bases, with 8 bases between them. This CDR3 has 14 residues. Germline V gene data show CDR1 as SGDLS and CDR2 as YYNGEE. CDR3 sequence reads: CASSVGGSNSPLHF. The CDR3 DNA sequence: TGTGCCAGCAGCGTAGGAGGAAGCAATTCACCCCTCCACTTT.

This clone appeared a single time. V is TRBV3-1 (or the pseudogene TRBV3-2) and J is TRBJ1-1; D perhaps matches TRBD1 (5 bases). With 4 bases removed from V and 5 bases from J, the gap between germline ends came to 14 bases. The V gene's germline CDR1 is LGHDT and CDR2 YNNKEL (reference sequence). The CDR3 sequence is 14 residues long. The CDR3 sequence: CASSRGDQRTEAFF. The CDR3 bases are TGTGCCAGCAGCCGGGGGGATCAAAGGACTGAAGCTTTCTTT.